This T cell receptor (beta chain) was sequenced during a study of cytomegalovirus exposure and HLA in healthy donors. The CDR3 is 16 residues long. Study-wide findings and caveats: The authors reported that TCR beta sequences could predict HLA-A and HLA-B alleles. These predictions were accurate for most subjects in the first cohort. Cytomegalovirus-associated status was assigned to approximately 160 TCR beta chains.

PCR primers comprised 60 Vbeta and 13 Jbeta primers. Data came from immunoSEQ multiplex PCR; TCRdb stores just in-frame clones and leaves some out. The sample has 130,000 or so clones, roughly 75% seen once. In the case of this clone: The antigen is unknown.

Donors likely had unrecorded immune exposures despite being nominally healthy when sampled. The receptor was derived from a man aged 25-45 years in good health and CMV-seronegative. Sequencing was performed on PBMCs. This rearrangement joins TRBV21-1 to TRBJ1-1; TRBD1 is taken as the D call from the table, unchecked against the DNA. TRBV21-1 is deemed a pseudogene. CDR3 nucleotides: TGTGCCAGCAGCAATCGGAAGACAGGATTTTGCCCTGAAGCTTTCTTT. Its translation: CASSNRKTGFCPEAFF.